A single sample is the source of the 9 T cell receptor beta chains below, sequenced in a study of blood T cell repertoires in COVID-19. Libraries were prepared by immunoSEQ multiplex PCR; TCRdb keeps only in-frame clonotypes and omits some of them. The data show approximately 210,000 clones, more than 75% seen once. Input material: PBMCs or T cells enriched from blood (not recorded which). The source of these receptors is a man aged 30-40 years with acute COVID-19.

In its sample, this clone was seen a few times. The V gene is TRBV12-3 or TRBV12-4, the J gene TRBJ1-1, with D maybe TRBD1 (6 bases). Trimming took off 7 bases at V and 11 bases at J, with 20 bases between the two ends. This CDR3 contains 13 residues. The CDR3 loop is CASIGPTRGAAFF. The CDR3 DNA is TGTGCCAGCATTGGCCCGACACGGGGGGCGGCTTTCTTT.

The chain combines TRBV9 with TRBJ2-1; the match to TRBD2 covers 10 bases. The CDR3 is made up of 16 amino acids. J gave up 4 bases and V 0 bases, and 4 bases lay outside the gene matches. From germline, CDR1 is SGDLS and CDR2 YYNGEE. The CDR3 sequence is CASSVAPAGGYNEQFF. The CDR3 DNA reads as TGTGCCAGCAGCGTAGCTCCAGCGGGGGGGTACAATGAGCAGTTCTTC.

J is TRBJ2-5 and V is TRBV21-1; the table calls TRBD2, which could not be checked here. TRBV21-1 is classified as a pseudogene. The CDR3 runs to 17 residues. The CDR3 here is CASIPRRRRTWEETQYF. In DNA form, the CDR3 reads TGTGCCAGCATCCCTAGAAGGAGGAGGACTTGGGAAGAGACCCAGTACTTC.

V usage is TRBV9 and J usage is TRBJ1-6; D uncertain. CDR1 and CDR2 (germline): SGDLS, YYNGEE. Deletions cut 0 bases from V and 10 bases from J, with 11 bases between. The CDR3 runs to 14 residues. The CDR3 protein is CASSVGAEGSPLHF. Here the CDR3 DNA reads TGTGCCAGCAGCGTAGGGGCTGAGGGATCACCCCTCCACTTT.

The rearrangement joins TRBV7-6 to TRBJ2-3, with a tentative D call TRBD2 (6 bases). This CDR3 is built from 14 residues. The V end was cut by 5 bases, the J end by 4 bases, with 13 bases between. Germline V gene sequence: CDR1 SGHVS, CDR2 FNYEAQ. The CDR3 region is CASSRASGPDTQYF. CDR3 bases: TGTGCCAGCAGCAGAGCCAGCGGGCCAGATACGCAGTATTTT.

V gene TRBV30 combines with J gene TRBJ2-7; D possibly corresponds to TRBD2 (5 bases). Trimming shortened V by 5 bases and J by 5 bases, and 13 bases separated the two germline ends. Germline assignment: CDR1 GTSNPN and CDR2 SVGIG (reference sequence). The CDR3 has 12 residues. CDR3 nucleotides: TGTGCCTGGGGCGGACCGGGGAACGAGCAGTACTTC. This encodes CAWGGPGNEQYF.

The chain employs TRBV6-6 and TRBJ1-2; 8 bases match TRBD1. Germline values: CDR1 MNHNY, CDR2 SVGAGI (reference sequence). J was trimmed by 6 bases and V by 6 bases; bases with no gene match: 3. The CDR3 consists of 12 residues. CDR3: CASSRTGNGYTF. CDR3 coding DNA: TGTGCCAGCAGCAGGACAGGGAATGGCTACACCTTC.

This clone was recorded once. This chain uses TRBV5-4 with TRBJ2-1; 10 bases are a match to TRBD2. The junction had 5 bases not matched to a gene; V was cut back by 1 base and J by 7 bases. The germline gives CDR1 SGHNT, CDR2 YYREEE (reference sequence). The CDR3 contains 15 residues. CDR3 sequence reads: CASSLQRGGKNEQFF. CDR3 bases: TGTGCCAGCAGCTTGCAGCGGGGGGGAAAGAATGAGCAGTTCTTC.

CDR3 in amino acids: CASSPRTGRNEKLFF. CDR3 bases: TGTGCCAGCTCACCGAGGACAGGACGAAATGAAAAACTGTTTTTT. The genes are TRBV18 and TRBJ1-4; 7 bases line up with TRBD1. The CDR3 runs 15 residues. Germline V CDR1 and CDR2: KGHSH, LQKENI. The ends lost 3 bases at V and 5 bases at J; junction bases unmatched: 6. Combining the CDR3 with reference TRBV18 and TRBJ1-4 gives the whole variable domain NAGVMQNPRHLVRRRGQEARLRCSPMKGHSHVYWYRQLPEEGLKFMVYLQKENIIDESGMPKERFSAEFPKEGPSILRIQQVVRGDSAAYFCASSPRTGRNEKLFFGSGTQLSVL.